The text below deals with one T cell receptor (beta chain). Its specificity is not known. CDR1 and CDR2 from the germline V gene are SGHVS and FNYEAQ. The junction had 6 bases not matched to a gene; V was cut back by 1 base and J by 3 bases. This CDR3 is 17 amino acids long. This specimen comes from a study of prognosis after radiotherapy for stage I lung cancer. Regarding the study as a whole: Patients who developed distant metastases had lower Shannon entropy after stereotactic body radiation therapy.

Genomic DNA was subjected to two-round multiplex PCR for amplification of TCR beta CDR3. First-round PCR used primers specific to each TRBV and TRBJ gene. In TCRdb, the multiplex PCR reads were re-called with MiXCR into one record per CDR3 protein. The repertoire holds under 13,000 distinct CDR3 sequences, with roughly 51% as singletons. This sample comprised PBMCs, obtained before or after stereotactic body radiation therapy (not recorded which). The sequence came from a donor aged 50 or older with non-small cell lung cancer. The chain recombines TRBV7-6 with TRBJ2-2, with 9 bases that match TRBD2. CDR3 sequence: CASSLEAGTSHTGELFF. CDR3 DNA: TGTGCCAGCAGCTTAGAAGCCGGGACTAGCCACACCGGGGAGCTGTTTTTT.